The 7 T cell receptor beta chains given below trace back to one sample, sequenced in a study of metastatic and nonmetastatic thyroid tumors. Among the patients, none had received any treatment before thyroid surgery. With MiXCR, TCRdb called clones anew from the PCR reads. Of 15,000 to 20,000 clones detected, around 33% appear once; the ten largest clones hold 9.5% to 15%. The sequenced sample was tumor tissue. Receptors were obtained from a male donor with papillary thyroid cancer or a benign thyroid nodule (not recorded which). Some clones in this sample may be carry-over from other donors' samples.

This clone was observed at least ten times. The chain combines TRBV29-1 with TRBJ2-1; possibly TRBD1 or TRBD2 for D (5 bases each). V was cut by 4 bases and J by 9 bases, with 16 bases left in between. Germline V gene sequence: CDR1 SQVTM, CDR2 ANQGSEA. The CDR3 runs 13 residues. DNA of the CDR3: TGCAGCGTTGGGGGGAGTACCGATGTTGAGCAGTTCTTC. It codes for CSVGGSTDVEQFF.

This clone appeared many times. The chain recombines TRBV5-6 with TRBJ2-1; 11 bases line up with TRBD2. CDR3 length: 15 residues. Losses at the gene ends were 4 bases for V and 8 bases for J; bases not matched to a gene: 8. Germline CDR1 is SGHDT and CDR2 is YYEEEE. This CDR3 is CASSRRLAGSDEQFF. The CDR3 DNA is TGTGCCAGCAGCCGCCGACTAGCGGGATCCGATGAGCAGTTCTTC.

In this sample, this clone turned up many times. The rearrangement links TRBV11-2 to TRBJ1-4, with TRBD1 as a possible D gene (5 bases). Trimming took 3 bases from V and 8 from J, leaving 16 bases between them. This CDR3 has 15 residues. Germline loops: CDR1 SGHAT, CDR2 FQNNGV. CDR3 residues: CASSFNGRGREKLFF. CDR3 in DNA: TGTGCCAGCAGCTTTAACGGGCGGGGGAGGGAAAAACTGTTTTTT.

This clone was seen repeatedly, ten times or more. The chain couples TRBV5-1 to TRBJ2-5; D remains unclear. Looked up from germline, CDR1 is SGHRS and CDR2 is YFSETQ. V lost 2 bases and J 1 base, leaving 9 bases between the germline ends. The CDR3 loop spans 14 amino acids. CDR3 loop: CASSFNNLQETQYF. DNA of the CDR3: TGCGCCAGCAGCTTTAACAACCTCCAAGAGACCCAGTACTTC.

This clone has ten or more counts. The chain joins TRBV30 to TRBJ2-1; possibly TRBD1 or TRBD2 for D (5 bases each). This CDR3 comprises 15 residues. V was pared by 3 bases and J by 5 bases, with 17 bases between. Germline loops: CDR1 GTSNPN, CDR2 SVGIG (reference sequence). CDR3 coding DNA: TGTGCCTGGAGACGGGGCGATCGAGATGACAATGAGCAGTTCTTC. It is translated as CAWRRGDRDDNEQFF.

This clone was counted only a few times. The chain has TRBV11-1 and TRBJ2-1; TRBD1 matches 9 bases. This CDR3 contains 16 residues. V gave up 6 bases and J gave up 2 bases; unmatched junction bases: 8. The germline V gene encodes CDR1 SGHAT and CDR2 FQDESV (reference sequence). The CDR3 region has the DNA TGTGCCAGCAGTATTACAGGGGGCAGCACCTACAATGAGCAGTTCTTC. This sequence encodes CASSITGGSTYNEQFF. The full variable domain, with the rest looked up from reference TRBV11-1 and TRBJ2-1, is EAEVAQSPRYKITEKSQAVAFWCDPISGHATLYWYRQILGQGPELLVQFQDESVVDDSQLPKDRFSAERLKGVDSTLKIQPAELGDSAMYLCASSITGGSTYNEQFFGPGTRLTVL.

In its sample, this clone is medium-sized. The V gene is TRBV19, the J gene TRBJ2-2; perhaps TRBD1 as D (5 bases). The CDR3 is 17 amino acids. Germline-derived CDR1 and CDR2 are LNHDA and SQIVND (reference sequence). V was trimmed by 3 bases and J by 1 base, leaving 15 bases between them. The CDR3 spells CASSIRTGRLNTGELFF. The CDR3 region has the DNA TGTGCCAGTAGTATCCGTACAGGACGTTTGAACACCGGGGAGCTGTTTTTT. Looking up the rest from reference TRBV19 and TRBJ2-2 gives the full variable domain: DGGITQSPKYLFRKEGQNVTLSCEQNLNHDAMYWYRQDPGQGLRLIYYSQIVNDFQKGDIAEGYSVSREKKESFPLTVTSAQKNPTAFYLCASSIRTGRLNTGELFFGEGSRLTVL.